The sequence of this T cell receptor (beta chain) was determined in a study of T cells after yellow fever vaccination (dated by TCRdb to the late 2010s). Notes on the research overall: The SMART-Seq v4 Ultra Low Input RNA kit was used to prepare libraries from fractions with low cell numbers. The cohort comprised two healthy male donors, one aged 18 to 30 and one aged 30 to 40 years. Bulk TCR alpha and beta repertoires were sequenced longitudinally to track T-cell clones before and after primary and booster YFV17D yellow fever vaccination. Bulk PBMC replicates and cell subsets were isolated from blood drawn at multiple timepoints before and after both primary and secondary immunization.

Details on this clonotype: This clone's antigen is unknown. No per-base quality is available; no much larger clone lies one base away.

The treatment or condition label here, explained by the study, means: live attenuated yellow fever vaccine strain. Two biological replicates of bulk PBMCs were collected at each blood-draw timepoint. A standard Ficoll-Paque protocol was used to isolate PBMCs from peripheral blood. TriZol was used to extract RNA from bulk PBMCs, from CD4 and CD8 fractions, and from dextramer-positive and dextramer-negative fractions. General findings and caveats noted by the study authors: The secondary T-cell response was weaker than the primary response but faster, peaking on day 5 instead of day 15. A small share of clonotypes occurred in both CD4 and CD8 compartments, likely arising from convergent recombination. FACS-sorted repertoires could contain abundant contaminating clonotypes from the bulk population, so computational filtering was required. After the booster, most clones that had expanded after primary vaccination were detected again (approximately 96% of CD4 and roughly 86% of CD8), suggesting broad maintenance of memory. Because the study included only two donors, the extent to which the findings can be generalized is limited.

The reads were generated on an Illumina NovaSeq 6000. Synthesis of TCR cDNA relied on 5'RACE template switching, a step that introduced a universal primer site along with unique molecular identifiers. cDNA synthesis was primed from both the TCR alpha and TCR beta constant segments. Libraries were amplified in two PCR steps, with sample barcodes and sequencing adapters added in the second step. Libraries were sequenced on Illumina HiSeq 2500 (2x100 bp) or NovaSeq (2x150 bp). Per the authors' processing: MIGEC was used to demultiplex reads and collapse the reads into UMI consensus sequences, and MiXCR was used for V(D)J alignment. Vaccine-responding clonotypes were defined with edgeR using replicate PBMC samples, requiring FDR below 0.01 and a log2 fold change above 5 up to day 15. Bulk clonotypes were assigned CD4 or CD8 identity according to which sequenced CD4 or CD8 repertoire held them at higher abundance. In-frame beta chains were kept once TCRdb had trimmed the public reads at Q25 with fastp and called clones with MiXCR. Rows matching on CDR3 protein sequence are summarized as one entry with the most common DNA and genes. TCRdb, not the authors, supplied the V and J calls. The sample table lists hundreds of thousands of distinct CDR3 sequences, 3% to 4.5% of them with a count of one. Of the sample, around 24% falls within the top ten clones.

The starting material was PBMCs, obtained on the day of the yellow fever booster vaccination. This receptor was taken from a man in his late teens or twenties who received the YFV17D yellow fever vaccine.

The nucleotides read TGCGCCAGCAGCTTGGAGGCCAGCTGGAGCTCCTACAATGAGCAGTTCTTC. Its translation is CASSLEASWSSYNEQFF. This receptor chain uses TRBV5-1 and TRBJ2-1, with an unclear D gene assignment. Trimming takes 0 bases from V and 0 bases from J, and the germline ends sit 13 bases apart. Including cysteine and phenylalanine, the CDR3 has 17 amino acids. The only DNA kept is the CDR3, 51 bases in frame from the first base. Looking up the germline V gene yields CDR1 SGHRS and CDR2 YFSETQ.